This TCR beta chain came from a study of blood T cells in healthy people across ages. Whole-study findings and limits: PBMCs were not sorted, which prevented a conclusive comparison of naive versus antigen-experienced cells.

Notes on this clonotype: Its matching antigen is unknown. One junction end does not reproduce the germline sequence, and a read error may be involved.

Primers used in a second PCR of roughly 6 to 12 cycles were a sample-barcoded 5' primer and a J-beta primer mix. Template switching added a 12-random-nucleotide identifier to every cDNA molecule. TCRdb ran MiXCR on the 5' RACE reads and lists one entry per CDR3 protein. In the table there are 1.5 million to 2 million distinct CDR3 sequences, under 30% of which are singletons. Peripheral blood was drawn, ten milliliters per donor. Per-sample PBMC isolation yielded at least 6.5 million cells. The CDR3 covers 15 residues. The germline CDR1 and CDR2 sequences are SEHNR and FQNEAQ (reference sequence). The chain combines TRBV7-9 with TRBJ1-6; 8 bases are a match to TRBD1. Material: blood. This clonotype originated in a woman aged 25 to 39 in good health. The CDR3 reads CASSFRDRGYSPLHF. The CDR3 bases are TGTGCCAGCAGCTTTCGTGACAGGGGATATTCGCCCCTCCACTTT.